A single sample gave rise to the 22 T cell receptor beta chains below, sequenced in a study of shared clonotypes between healthy human individuals. Data came from immunoSEQ multiplex PCR; TCRdb stores just in-frame clones and leaves some out. The repertoire holds 2 million to 3 million clones, with around nine tenths as singletons. Sequencing was performed on naive CD4+ T cells sorted from blood. Subset described: CD45RA+ positively selected. Receptors were obtained from a man between 18 and 29 years old in good health.

This rearrangement joins TRBV4-2 to TRBJ2-7; the match to TRBD2 covers 14 bases. Germline V lookup: CDR1 LGHNA, CDR2 YNFKEQ. This CDR3 has 19 residues. Germline trimming cut 0 bases from V and 2 bases from J; bases unmatched to any gene: 9. CDR3 nucleotides: TGTGCCAGCAGCCAAGATAGGTTGGGACTAGCGGGAGTCACCTACGAGCAGTACTTC. Its translation: CASSQDRLGLAGVTYEQYF.

The chain carries TRBV7-2 and TRBJ2-7; 8 nucleotides match TRBD2. Trimming took 5 bases from V and 6 from J; bases not matched to a gene: 6. The germline V gene encodes CDR1 SGHTA and CDR2 FQGNSA. The CDR3 sequence is 13 residues long. The CDR3 protein is CASSVRGVSEQYF. CDR3 coding DNA: TGTGCCAGCAGCGTGCGGGGGGTAAGCGAGCAGTACTTC.

The V call is TRBV7-8, the J call TRBJ1-3, with a weak D call TRBD1 (6 bases). V gave up 0 bases and J gave up 1 base, with 10 bases separating them. Germline V gene sequence: CDR1 SGHVS, CDR2 FQNEAQ. The CDR3 has 16 residues. The CDR3 region has the DNA TGTGCCAGCAGCTTAGCGTGGCAGGGGTCTGGAAACACCATATATTTT. Translating gives CASSLAWQGSGNTIYF.

The V and J genes are TRBV15 and TRBJ1-4; the match to TRBD1 covers 9 bases. The germline gives CDR1 LNHNV, CDR2 YYDKDF (reference sequence). This CDR3 spans 17 amino acids. Trimming cost V 1 base and J 2 bases; bases outside gene matches: 5. The CDR3 DNA follows: TGTGCCACCAGCAGAGGGGGACAGGGAGTGACTAATGAAAAACTGTTTTTT. Translating gives CATSRGGQGVTNEKLFF. The whole variable domain, filled in from reference TRBV15 and TRBJ1-4, reads DAMVIQNPRYQVTQFGKPVTLSCSQTLNHNVMYWYQQKSSQAPKLLFHYYDKDFNNEADTPDNFQSRRPNTSFCFLDIRSPGLGDTAMYLCATSRGGQGVTNEKLFFGSGTQLSVL.

This chain connects TRBV19 to TRBJ2-5; D call uncertain. V dropped 6 bases and J dropped 2 bases, with 10 bases sitting between them. There are 13 residues in the CDR3. Per the germline V gene, CDR1 is LNHDA and CDR2 is SQIVND (reference sequence). The CDR3 DNA follows: TGTGCCAGTAGGTTGACTGAACAAGAGACCCAGTACTTC. This sequence encodes CASRLTEQETQYF.

This chain uses TRBV25-1 with TRBJ2-1, with 9 bases fitting TRBD2. This CDR3 is 17 amino acids long. Germline assignment: CDR1 MGHDK and CDR2 SYGVNS. The V gene end was trimmed by 1 base and the J gene end by 7 bases; junction bases not matched to a gene: 11. CDR3 region: CASSESRGGRAGNEQFF. The CDR3 bases are TGTGCCAGCAGTGAATCCCGGGGCGGGAGGGCCGGGAATGAGCAGTTCTTC.

J is TRBJ1-1 and V is TRBV30; D perhaps matches TRBD1 (5 bases). CDR1 and CDR2 (germline): GTSNPN, SVGIG (reference sequence). The V end lost 8 bases, the J end lost 3 bases, and 25 bases lay between the germline ends. The CDR3 sequence is 16 residues long. The CDR3 bases are TGTGCCGGGGCGGCGGGCGAGGGGCCGTTATACACTGAAGCTTTCTTT. Protein product: CAGAAGEGPLYTEAFF. Based on the CDR3 plus reference TRBV30 and TRBJ1-1, the full variable domain is SQTIHQWPATLVQPVGSPLSLECTVEGTSNPNLYWYRQAAGRGLQLLFYSVGIGQISSEVPQNLSASRPQDRQFILSSKKLLLSDSGFYLCAGAAGEGPLYTEAFFGQGTRLTVV.

This clone turned up a few times. At the DNA level, this CDR3 is encoded by other sequences in the same sample as well. The chain employs TRBV15 and TRBJ1-3; no clear D. There are 16 residues in the CDR3. Per germline, CDR1 LNHNV and CDR2 YYDKDF (reference sequence). Trimming took 0 bases from V and 1 from J, leaving 10 bases between them. This CDR3 is CATSRDPTVSGNTIYF. Here the CDR3 DNA reads TGTGCCACCAGCAGAGATCCCACGGTTTCTGGAAACACCATATATTTT.

This rearrangement joins TRBV7-2 to TRBJ2-5; 7 nucleotides match TRBD2. Germline V lookup: CDR1 SGHTA, CDR2 FQGNSA. The CDR3 is made up of 13 amino acids. V was pared by 5 bases and J by 2 bases, with 2 bases of the junction left unmatched. CDR3 sequence: CASSQREQETQYF. The CDR3 DNA follows: TGTGCCAGCAGCCAGCGGGAACAAGAGACCCAGTACTTC. Drawing the rest from reference TRBV7-2 and TRBJ2-5, the complete variable domain is GAGVSQSPSNKVTEKGKDVELRCDPISGHTALYWYRQSLGQGLEFLIYFQGNSAPDKSGLPSDRFSAERTGGSVSTLTIQRTQQEDSAVYLCASSQREQETQYFGPGTRLLVL.

This clone was found once. In DNA, the CDR3 is TGTGCCTGGAGTGGTCCTACCCTCCAACTGTTTTTT. It translates to CAWSGPTLQLFF. The chain is built from TRBV30 and TRBJ1-4, with D unresolved. Trimming shortened V by 1 base and J by 12 bases, and 12 bases separated the two germline ends. The CDR3 length is 12 residues. Germline-derived CDR1 and CDR2 are GTSNPN and SVGIG (reference sequence).

A remark on this clone: The same CDR3 arises from other DNA sequences in this sample as well. The rearrangement links TRBV19 to TRBJ2-2; no reliable D call. Trimming removed 2 bases at V and 6 bases at J, with 1 base between. Germline CDR1 LNHDA, CDR2 SQIVND (reference sequence). The CDR3 length is 11 residues. The CDR3 reads CASSIPGELFF. The CDR3 DNA follows: TGTGCCAGTAGTATACCCGGGGAGCTGTTTTTT.

This clone was seen a single time. The chain recombines TRBV6-1 with TRBJ2-2; D gene unclear. CDR3 length: 13 residues. Germline V CDR1 and CDR2: MNHNS, SASEGT. Trimming shortened V by 1 base and J by 4 bases, and 4 bases separated the two germline ends. In DNA, the CDR3 is TGTGCCAGCAGTGAAGAGGGCACCGGGGAGCTGTTTTTT. Protein product: CASSEEGTGELFF.

Comments on this clone: Other DNA sequences in the same sample also yield this CDR3. This rearrangement joins TRBV5-1 to TRBJ2-3; the D is unclear. The CDR3 loop spans 13 amino acids. The ends were cut back, 0 bases at V and 6 bases at J, with 8 bases in the middle. CDR1 is SGHRS and CDR2 is YFSETQ in the germline V gene. The CDR3 DNA follows: TGCGCCAGCAGCTTGGGTGGGGTCGATACGCAGTATTTT. As protein: CASSLGGVDTQYF.

This chain links TRBV6-4 with TRBJ2-3; 13 nucleotides line up with TRBD2. J was trimmed by 1 base and V by 5 bases; bases with no gene match: 3. The CDR3 loop spans 16 amino acids. Germline assignment: CDR1 MRHNA and CDR2 SNTAGT. CDR3 coding DNA: TGTGCCAGCAGTTCAGGACTAGCGGGGGGCACAGATACGCAGTATTTT. Its translation: CASSSGLAGGTDTQYF.

The DNA of the CDR3 is TGCGCCAGCTCCAGGACAGCAAACTATGGCTACACCTTC. Translation gives CASSRTANYGYTF. The chain recombines TRBV10-1 with TRBJ1-2; TRBD1 might be the D (6 bases). V shed 8 bases and J shed 2 bases, with 12 bases lying between them. Germline V gene data show CDR1 as WNHNN and CDR2 as SYGVQD (reference sequence). The CDR3 has 13 residues.

In its sample, this clone was seen once. V gene TRBV19 combines with J gene TRBJ2-2; D remains ambiguous. CDR1 is LNHDA and CDR2 is SQIVND in the germline V gene (reference sequence). This CDR3 comprises 11 residues. V gave up 5 bases and J gave up 6 bases, with 4 bases separating them. The CDR3 loop is CASSPPGELFF. The CDR3 DNA reads TGTGCCAGTAGTCCGCCCGGGGAGCTGTTTTTT.

The gene calls are TRBV6-5 and TRBJ2-7; no reliable D call. CDR3 size: 14 residues. Germline V CDR1 and CDR2: MNHEY, SVGAGI. V gave up 2 bases and J gave up 2 bases, with 10 bases separating them. Here the CDR3 reads CASSYNPITYEQYF. The CDR3 region has the DNA TGTGCCAGCAGTTACAACCCCATAACCTACGAGCAGTACTTC.

This chain connects TRBV10-3 to TRBJ2-7; 9 bases are shared with TRBD1. There are 14 residues in the CDR3. V trimming: 4 bases; J trimming: 5 bases; junction bases outside the gene matches: 6. CDR1 and CDR2 (germline): ENHRY, SYGVKD. The CDR3 here is CAISGGTGTNEQYF. CDR3 DNA: TGTGCCATCAGTGGGGGGACAGGGACGAACGAGCAGTACTTC.

V usage is TRBV10-3 and J usage is TRBJ2-7, with 7 bases that match TRBD1. This CDR3 is built from 14 residues. Looked up from germline, CDR1 is ENHRY and CDR2 is SYGVKD. V lost 4 bases and J lost 1; bases outside the gene matches: 4. CDR3 DNA: TGTGCCATCAGTGGGGCAGGGGGTTCCTACGAGCAGTACTTC. Its translation is CAISGAGGSYEQYF.

This clone was seen a handful of times. The chain uses TRBV9 and TRBJ1-1; D may be TRBD1 (5 bases). Germline assignment: CDR1 SGDLS and CDR2 YYNGEE. This CDR3 has 14 residues. Between the trimmed V and J ends, which lost 4 bases and 4 bases, there was a span of 14 bases. The CDR3 protein is CASSSNRGSTEAFF. As DNA, the CDR3 is TGTGCCAGCAGCTCTAATCGGGGGAGCACTGAAGCTTTCTTT.

This chain connects TRBV18 to TRBJ2-7; perhaps TRBD2 as D (6 bases). CDR3 length: 15 residues. The germline gives CDR1 KGHSH, CDR2 LQKENI. With 6 bases removed from V and 0 bases from J, the gap between germline ends came to 15 bases. The DNA for the CDR3 is TGTGCCAGCTCCCGATCTAGCGCCCGCTCCTACGAGCAGTACTTC. Protein product: CASSRSSARSYEQYF. The variable domain in full, with the rest retrieved from reference TRBV18 and TRBJ2-7, is NAGVMQNPRHLVRRRGQEARLRCSPMKGHSHVYWYRQLPEEGLKFMVYLQKENIIDESGMPKERFSAEFPKEGPSILRIQQVVRGDSAAYFCASSRSSARSYEQYFGPGTRLTVT.

The CDR3 region has the DNA TGTGCCAGCAGCTCCTTCAGGGGGAACGAGCAGTACTTC. This translates into CASSSFRGNEQYF. V is TRBV7-8 and J is TRBJ2-7, with TRBD1 matching over 7 bases. Germline V CDR1 and CDR2: SGHVS, FQNEAQ. The J segment lost 5 bases and the V segment lost 4 bases, leaving 5 bases of the junction unmatched. The CDR3 runs to 13 residues.